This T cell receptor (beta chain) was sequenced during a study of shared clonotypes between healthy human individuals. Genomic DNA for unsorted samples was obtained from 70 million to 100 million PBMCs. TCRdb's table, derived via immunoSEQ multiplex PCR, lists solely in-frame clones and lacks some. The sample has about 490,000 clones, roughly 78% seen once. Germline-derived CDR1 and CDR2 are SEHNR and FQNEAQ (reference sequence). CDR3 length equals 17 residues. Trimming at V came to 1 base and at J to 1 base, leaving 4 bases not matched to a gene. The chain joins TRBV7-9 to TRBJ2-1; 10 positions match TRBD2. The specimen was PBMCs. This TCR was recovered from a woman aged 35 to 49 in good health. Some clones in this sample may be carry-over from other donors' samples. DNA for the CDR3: TGTGCCAGCAGCTTAGTAGGTAGCGGGAGGTCCTACAATGAGCAGTTCTTC. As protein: CASSLVGSGRSYNEQFF.